A single sample is the source of the 24 T cell receptor beta chains below, sequenced in a study of T cell repertoires in cytomegalovirus infection. Antigens of these TCRs are unknown. TCRdb recomputed calls from the reads with MiXCR, one row per CDR3 protein. The sample records fewer than 350,000 distinct CDR3 sequences, almost 30% being singletons. Here the sequenced sample was cultured PBMCs, taken from culture after CMV antigen stimulation. These receptors were taken from a human donor in good health (CMV status not recorded). Some clones in this sample may be carry-over from other donors' samples.

J is TRBJ2-7 and V is TRBV5-1; D might be TRBD2 (6 bases). The CDR3 is 14 residues long. Trimming stripped 5 bases from V and 1 base from J, with 13 bases between. Looked up from germline, CDR1 is SGHRS and CDR2 is YFSETQ. The CDR3 DNA reads as TGCGCCAGCAGTCCGGGCGGGGAGTCCTACGAGCAGTACTTC. This translates into CASSPGGESYEQYF.

In its sample, this clonotype was seen a few times. The J gene is TRBJ1-1, the V gene TRBV20-1; D possibly corresponds to TRBD1 (5 bases). Trimming took off 0 bases at V and 1 base at J, with 15 bases between the two ends. This CDR3 contains 16 residues. Germline V lookup: CDR1 DFQATT, CDR2 SNEGSKA (reference sequence). CDR3 amino acids: CSARDLGRFQNTEAFF. The CDR3 DNA reads TGCAGTGCTAGAGATTTGGGGCGATTCCAGAACACTGAAGCTTTCTTT.

This clonotype has a handful of counts. The V call is TRBV7-7, the J call TRBJ2-1; no clear D gene. CDR3 length: 13 residues. V dropped 1 base and J dropped 6 bases, with 7 bases sitting between them. Germline loops: CDR1 SSHAT, CDR2 FNYEAQ (reference sequence). The CDR3 spells CASSLDSLNEQFF. CDR3 nucleotides: TGTGCCAGCAGCTTAGACTCCCTCAATGAGCAGTTCTTC.

The V gene is TRBV12-3 or TRBV12-4, the J gene TRBJ2-5; TRBD1 matches 7 bases. The CDR3 covers 15 residues. V shed 5 bases, J shed 4 bases, and the junction held 10 bases outside the gene matches. In DNA, the CDR3 is TGTGCCAGCAGTGCCAACAGGGGTGGCGGAGAGACCCAGTACTTC. Translation: CASSANRGGGETQYF.

This clonotype came up a few times. The CDR3 sequence is CASSPSGQGTDTQYF. Here the CDR3 DNA reads TGTGCCAGCAGTCCGAGCGGACAGGGCACAGATACGCAGTATTTT. V is TRBV12-3 or TRBV12-4 and J is TRBJ2-3, with 7 bases aligning to TRBD1. There are 15 residues in the CDR3. Losses at the gene ends were 5 bases for V and 1 base for J; bases not matched to a gene: 6.

This clonotype was picked up a small number of times. This rearrangement joins TRBV12-3 or TRBV12-4 to TRBJ2-1; D gene unclear. V lost 5 bases, J lost 4 bases, and 9 bases lay in between. CDR3 length equals 13 residues. This chain's CDR3 is CASSPDQYNEQFF. Written as DNA, the CDR3 is TGTGCCAGCAGTCCGGACCAATACAATGAGCAGTTCTTC.

The CDR3 coding sequence is TGTGCCATCAGGGAGAGAGCGGGGGTTTGGAATGAGCAGTTCTTC. It yields the protein CAIRERAGVWNEQFF. The chain carries TRBV10-3 and TRBJ2-1; 8 positions match TRBD2. This CDR3 is built from 15 residues. The germline V gene encodes CDR1 ENHRY and CDR2 SYGVKD. The J segment lost 7 bases and the V segment lost 6 bases, leaving 11 bases of the junction unmatched.

This clonotype has just one count. This sequence joins TRBV6-1 and TRBJ1-3; 7 bases match TRBD1. Per the germline V gene, CDR1 is MNHNS and CDR2 is SASEGT. V gave up 5 bases and J gave up 0 bases; unmatched junction bases: 7. This CDR3 is built from 16 residues. This chain's CDR3 is CASSNPGQSSGNTIYF. The CDR3 DNA is TGTGCCAGCAGTAATCCGGGACAGAGCTCTGGAAACACCATATATTTT.

The table lists this clonotype with a few counts. The chain carries TRBV7-2 and TRBJ2-2; D perhaps matches TRBD1 (5 bases). Trimming cost V 3 bases and J 8 bases, with 13 bases left between them. Germline CDR1 and CDR2: SGHTA and FQGNSA. The CDR3 runs 14 residues. In DNA form, the CDR3 reads TGTGCCAGCAGCTTTATGTGGGGCACGGGGGAGCTGTTTTTT. This codes for CASSFMWGTGELFF.

This sequence joins TRBV7-8 and TRBJ2-3, with TRBD2 identical over 10 bases. The CDR3 totals 14 residues. After removal of 3 bases from V and 6 bases from J, the junction contained 3 bases not matched to a gene. Germline CDR1 and CDR2: SGHVS and FQNEAQ. CDR3 coding DNA: TGTGCCAGCAGCTTTCTAGCGGGAGCGGATACGCAGTATTTT. Its translation: CASSFLAGADTQYF.

The chain recombines TRBV29-1 with TRBJ2-1, with TRBD2 matching over 10 bases. This CDR3 has 16 residues. Germline assignment: CDR1 SQVTM and CDR2 ANQGSEA. V gave up 0 bases and J gave up 6 bases; unmatched junction bases: 8. The CDR3 coding sequence is TGCAGCGTTGAAGAACAGAGACTAGCGGGCGGCAATGAGCAGTTCTTC. It is translated as CSVEEQRLAGGNEQFF.

The genes are TRBV20-1 and TRBJ1-5; 7 positions match TRBD1. Germline CDR1 is DFQATT and CDR2 is SNEGSKA (reference sequence). J lost 6 bases, V lost 2 bases, and 7 bases had no gene match. The length of the CDR3 is 14 residues. CDR3 protein: CSARSRQGVQPQHF. As DNA, the CDR3 is TGCAGTGCTAGATCCCGTCAGGGGGTTCAGCCCCAGCATTTT.

V and J are TRBV15 and TRBJ2-3; D is possibly TRBD1 (5 bases). Germline CDR1 LNHNV, CDR2 YYDKDF (reference sequence). Trimming took off 3 bases at V and 1 base at J, with 8 bases between the two ends. CDR3 size: 14 residues. The CDR3 sequence: CATSSSQGTDTQYF. The CDR3, as DNA: TGTGCCACCAGCAGCTCACAGGGCACAGATACGCAGTATTTT.

The V and J genes are TRBV7-9 and TRBJ2-1, with 9 bases lining up with TRBD2. The CDR3 totals 15 residues. Trimming removed 9 bases from V and 16 bases from J; junction bases left unmatched: 22. CDR1 and CDR2 (germline): SEHNR, FQNEAQ (reference sequence). CDR3 in DNA: TGTGCCAGTACCAATACCGGGACTAGCTCGGGTCTTGAATTCTTC. Translating it yields CASTNTGTSSGLEFF.

The V gene is TRBV2, the J gene TRBJ2-3; TRBD2 agrees at 12 bases. CDR3 length equals 16 residues. The germline gives CDR1 SNHLY, CDR2 FYNNEI. J was trimmed by 3 bases and V by 3 bases; bases with no gene match: 4. For the CDR3, the DNA is TGTGCCAGCAGTGAGACTACTAGCGGGGGGACAGATACGCAGTATTTT. This sequence encodes CASSETTSGGTDTQYF.

The V call is TRBV30, the J call TRBJ2-7; TRBD1 might be the D (5 bases). Trimming took 0 bases from V and 2 from J, leaving 8 bases between them. The CDR3 contains 13 residues. Germline V gene data show CDR1 as GTSNPN and CDR2 as SVGIG (reference sequence). CDR3 nucleotides: TGTGCCTGGAGTGTACAGGCAGCCTACGAGCAGTACTTC. Its translation is CAWSVQAAYEQYF. Full variable domain (outside the CDR3, taken from reference TRBV30 and TRBJ2-7): SQTIHQWPATLVQPVGSPLSLECTVEGTSNPNLYWYRQAAGRGLQLLFYSVGIGQISSEVPQNLSASRPQDRQFILSSKKLLLSDSGFYLCAWSVQAAYEQYFGPGTRLTVT.

This sequence joins TRBV20-1 and TRBJ2-3; D is tentatively TRBD1 or TRBD2 (6 bases each). CDR1 and CDR2 (germline): DFQATT, SNEGSKA (reference sequence). Deletions cut 5 bases from V and 2 bases from J, with 11 bases between. The length of the CDR3 is 13 residues. The CDR3 sequence: CSAAGEVTDTQYF. CDR3 DNA: TGCAGTGCTGCAGGGGAGGTCACAGATACGCAGTATTTT.

The table lists this clonotype with many counts. This chain uses TRBV7-3 with TRBJ1-1, with TRBD1 matching over 9 bases. CDR1 is SGHTA and CDR2 is FQGTGA in the germline V gene. The CDR3 length is 14 residues. The J segment lost 4 bases and the V segment lost 5 bases, leaving 5 bases of the junction unmatched. The CDR3 nucleotides read TGTGCCAGCAGCCCGGGACAGGGTCGCACTGAAGCTTTCTTT. It encodes CASSPGQGRTEAFF.

In its sample, this clonotype was seen a few times. The chain uses TRBV11-3 and TRBJ2-1; 7 nucleotides line up with TRBD2. Trimming at V came to 0 bases and at J to 6 bases, leaving 11 bases not matched to a gene. This CDR3 is 17 amino acids long. Germline CDR1 and CDR2: SGHNT and YENEEA. CDR3 nucleotides: TGTGCCAGCAGCTTAGATTCTATGGCGGGAGTTAGCAATGAGCAGTTCTTC. This codes for CASSLDSMAGVSNEQFF. Looking up the rest from reference TRBV11-3 and TRBJ2-1 gives the full variable domain: EAGVVQSPRYKIIEKKQPVAFWCNPISGHNTLYWYLQNLGQGPELLIRYENEEAVDDSQLPKDRFSAERLKGVDSTLKIQPAELGDSAVYLCASSLDSMAGVSNEQFFGPGTRLTVL.

The chain carries TRBV7-9 and TRBJ1-1; D remains ambiguous. This CDR3 comprises 13 residues. The V end lost 5 bases, the J end lost 1 base, and 8 bases lay between the germline ends. Germline CDR1 reads SEHNR; CDR2 reads FQNEAQ (reference sequence). The CDR3 sequence is CASSAEENTEAFF. The CDR3 nucleotides read TGTGCCAGCAGCGCGGAGGAGAACACTGAAGCTTTCTTT.

The chain has TRBV7-9 and TRBJ1-2; possible D gene TRBD1, 5 bases. The CDR3 has 14 amino acids. The germline V gene encodes CDR1 SEHNR and CDR2 FQNEAQ (reference sequence). V was cut by 1 base and J by 5 bases, with 11 bases left in between. The CDR3 is CASSLEGRHYGYTF. The CDR3, as DNA: TGTGCCAGCAGCTTAGAGGGGCGTCATTATGGCTACACCTTC.

This sequence joins TRBV6-5 and TRBJ2-7; 11 positions match TRBD2. After removal of 6 bases from V and 7 bases from J, the junction contained 11 bases not matched to a gene. Germline-derived CDR1 and CDR2 are MNHEY and SVGAGI. The CDR3 spans 15 residues. The CDR3 sequence: CASRLASGGPGEQYF. For the CDR3, the DNA is TGTGCCAGCAGGCTCGCTAGCGGGGGGCCAGGGGAGCAGTACTTC.

This chain uses TRBV6-9 with TRBJ2-1; maybe TRBD2 (5 bases). The length of the CDR3 is 14 residues. Trimming took off 5 bases at V and 7 bases at J, with 15 bases between the two ends. Germline CDR1 reads MNHGY; CDR2 reads SVAAGI. CDR3 in DNA: TGTGCCAGCAGTAGCGGTTTTTCGGGGAATGAGCAGTTCTTC. It translates to CASSSGFSGNEQFF.

In this sample, this clonotype turned up many times. The rearrangement links TRBV6-5 to TRBJ2-2; D might be TRBD1 (6 bases). V lost 0 bases and J 0 bases, leaving 8 bases between the germline ends. The CDR3 consists of 16 residues. Germline CDR1 is MNHEY and CDR2 is SVGAGI. The CDR3 here is CASSYSPGANTGELFF. The CDR3, as DNA: TGTGCCAGCAGTTACTCACCAGGGGCGAACACCGGGGAGCTGTTTTTT.